The entry below describes one T cell receptor (beta chain). The antigen remains undetermined. The record originates from a study of radiation and T cells in renal cell carcinoma. TCRdb's table, derived via immunoSEQ multiplex PCR, lists solely in-frame clones and lacks some. The repertoire includes 40,000 to 45,000 clones, roughly 80% of them detected once, and 25% to 35% sits in the top ten. The time point was: blood 4 weeks post-SBRT, at nephrectomy. Treatment indicated: 15 Gy SBRT to primary tumor, nephrectomy 4 weeks later. Serial blood draws occurred at baseline and 2 and 4 weeks post-SBRT. This renal cell carcinoma was of the clear cell type. The study's findings and limits: Without pretreatment biopsies, baseline tumor clonotype presence was undetermined.

The sequencing here drew on blood, taken from a patient whose treatment included radiotherapy and nephrectomy. The sequence was collected from a woman aged 70-85 years with renal cell carcinoma.

CDR3 nucleotide sequence: TGTGCCAGCACCCGGAGCACAGATACGCAGTATTTT. This encodes CASTRSTDTQYF. The gene calls are TRBV11-2 and TRBJ2-3; D ambiguous. From germline, CDR1 is SGHAT and CDR2 FQNNGV. V lost 7 bases and J 0 bases, leaving 5 bases between the germline ends. The CDR3 extends over 12 amino acids.